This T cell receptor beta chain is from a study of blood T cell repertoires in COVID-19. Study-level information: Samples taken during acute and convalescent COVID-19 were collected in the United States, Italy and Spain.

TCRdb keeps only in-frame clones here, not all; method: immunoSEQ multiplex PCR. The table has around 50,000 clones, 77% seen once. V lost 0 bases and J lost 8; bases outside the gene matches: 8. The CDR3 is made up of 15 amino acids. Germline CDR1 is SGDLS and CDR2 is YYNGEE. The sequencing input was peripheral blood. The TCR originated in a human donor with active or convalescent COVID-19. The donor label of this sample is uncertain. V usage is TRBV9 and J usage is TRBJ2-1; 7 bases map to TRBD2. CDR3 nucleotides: TGTGCCAGCAGCGTAGTGGCTAGCGGAGAGCATGAGCAGTTCTTC. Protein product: CASSVVASGEHEQFF.